These T cell receptor beta chains were read from a single sample in a study of regulatory T cells in long-lasting Graves disease. TCRdb processed the multiplex PCR reads anew with MiXCR; each CDR3 protein has one entry. The sample has approximately 690,000 distinct CDR3 sequences; 30% are singletons. This specimen was peripheral blood mononuclear cells (PBMCs), taken when the disease was refractory, from a patient treated with antithyroid drugs. Source of these receptors: a female donor with Graves disease. Each CDR3 is given with its conserved first and last residue. D genes are given only for firm matches. The size of a clone is reported for some rows only, either as once, few or many, or as a class for expanded clones.

CDR3 DNA,CDR3 protein,J gene,clone size,D gene,V gene
TGTGCCACCAGCAGAGTTAGGGGGGCCTACTATGGCTACACCTTC,CATSRVRGAYYGYTF,TRBJ1-2,NA,NA,TRBV15
TGTGCCATCAGTGAGTGGCGGGTTAGCAATCAGCCCCAGCATTTT,CAISEWRVSNQPQHF,TRBJ1-5,NA,NA,TRBV10-3
TGCGCCAGCAGGGGGCTTGGGTTCAATCAGCCCCAGCATTTT,CASRGLGFNQPQHF,TRBJ1-5,NA,NA,TRBV4-1
TGTGCCAGCAGTTTTGGGCATAATAGCAATCAGCCCCAGCATTTT,CASSFGHNSNQPQHF,TRBJ1-5,few,NA,TRBV12-3/TRBV12-4
TGCGCCAGCAGCCCCGGGACGGAATTTTCTTACCGCGTGGTCGTCTTC,CASSPGTEFSYRVVVF,TRBJ2-7,NA,NA,TRBV5-1
TGTGCCAGCAGCTTGGGCTCGGGACAGAGCTATGGCTACACCTTC,CASSLGSGQSYGYTF,TRBJ1-2,few,TRBD1,TRBV7-9
TGCAGTGCTAGAGATCGAAGCGGGAGTCTTTTCGAGCAGTACTTC,CSARDRSGSLFEQYF,TRBJ2-7,few,TRBD2,TRBV20-1
TGTGCCAGCAGCCAGGTAGCGGCCTCCTACGAGCAGTACTTC,CASSQVAASYEQYF,TRBJ2-7,NA,NA,TRBV3-1
TGTGCCAGCACCCAGGGGACACTGAATTCACCCCACCACTTT,CASTQGTLNSPHHF,TRBJ1-6,NA,NA,TRBV6-1
TGTGCCAGCTACAACTCCACCCATGGCTACACCTTC,CASYNSTHGYTF,TRBJ1-2,NA,NA,TRBV6-1
TGCAGTGCTAGTCCCCAGGGCCGAGGTGGAGCCAAAAACATTCAGTACTTC,CSASPQGRGGAKNIQYF,TRBJ2-4,few,NA,TRBV20-1
TGTGCCAGCAGGGACCGCAAATCGAGCCTAGACACCATATATTTT,CASRDRKSSLDTIYF,TRBJ1-3,NA,NA,TRBV7-2
TGCAGTGCTAGAGCCGCGAACCCGGGGGGCGGATATAATTCACCCCTCCACTTT,CSARAANPGGGYNSPLHF,TRBJ1-6,few,NA,TRBV20-1
TGTGCCTGGAGGGGTGAGACCCAGTACTTC,CAWRGETQYF,TRBJ2-5,NA,NA,TRBV30
TGCAGTGCTAGCGGTCCAGGGGGCATTGAGCAGTACTTC,CSASGPGGIEQYF,TRBJ2-7,NA,TRBD1,TRBV20-1
TGTGCCAGCAGTGCCGGGACAGGCTATAATTCACCCCTCCACTTT,CASSAGTGYNSPLHF,TRBJ1-6,NA,TRBD1,TRBV2
TGCAGTGGCATCCCCTTGGGCGCGAGTGAAAAACTGTTTTTT,CSGIPLGASEKLFF,TRBJ1-4,many,NA,TRBV20-1
TGTGCCAGCAGCCAACCCAAACCAGGTGGTGGAATTCGCGGCTACACCTTC,CASSQPKPGGGIRGYTF,TRBJ1-2,NA,NA,TRBV3-1
TGTGCCAGCGGGGAGGGACGAAATAAACAAGAGACCCAGTACTTC,CASGEGRNKQETQYF,TRBJ2-5,NA,TRBD2,TRBV6-1
TGCAGCGTTGGTCTGAACGCTGAAGCTTTCTTT,CSVGLNAEAFF,TRBJ1-1,few,NA,TRBV29-1
TGTGCCAGCAGTTTATCGACGGGAAGAGGGAACACTGAAGCTTTCTTT,CASSLSTGRGNTEAFF,TRBJ1-1,few,NA,TRBV28
TGTGCCAGTACCGCGCCCTGGACGCCCGGTTCACCCCTCCACTTT,CASTAPWTPGSPLHF,TRBJ1-6,few,NA,TRBV19
TGTGCCAGCAACGGACAGGGTAGGGTGGGCACTGAAGCTTTCTTT,CASNGQGRVGTEAFF,TRBJ1-1,many,TRBD1,TRBV12-3/TRBV12-4
TGTGCCAGCAGCGCGACAGGGGTGAATTCACCCCTCCACTTT,CASSATGVNSPLHF,TRBJ1-6,few,TRBD1,TRBV2
TGTGCCAGTAGTTACGGTTTGAGACAGCCCCAGCATTTT,CASSYGLRQPQHF,TRBJ1-5,NA,NA,TRBV19
TGTGCCAGCAGCTTAGATCAGGGGGTCGCTGTCCAGTACTTC,CASSLDQGVAVQYF,TRBJ2-5,many,TRBD1,TRBV11-2
TGTGCCAGCAGTTACCGGACCCAGGGGGGGCGCGGATATGGCTACACCTTC,CASSYRTQGGRGYGYTF,TRBJ1-2,few,TRBD1,TRBV6-2/TRBV6-3
TGTGCCAGCAGCCTCCAGGGGATGGAAGAGACCCAGTACTTC,CASSLQGMEETQYF,TRBJ2-5,many,NA,TRBV3-1
TGCAGCGTTGACGACACCTATGGCTACACCTTC,CSVDDTYGYTF,TRBJ1-2,many,NA,TRBV29-1
TGTGCCAGCACACATACAGGGGTCACCTACGAGCAGTACTTC,CASTHTGVTYEQYF,TRBJ2-7,NA,TRBD1,TRBV3-1
TGTGCCAGCAGTTACGGTCAGGGATATAGCGACGAGCAGTACTTC,CASSYGQGYSDEQYF,TRBJ2-7,many,NA,TRBV6-5
TGTGCCAGCAGCCAAGATCGAACTGATAATTCACCCCTCCACTTT,CASSQDRTDNSPLHF,TRBJ1-6,NA,NA,TRBV3-1
TGCGCCAGCAGCTCCTCCTATAGCAATCAGCCCCAGCATTTT,CASSSSYSNQPQHF,TRBJ1-5,few,NA,TRBV5-1
TGTGCCAGCAGCTTGGTCAGGGACGTCTACAATGAGCAGTTCTTC,CASSLVRDVYNEQFF,TRBJ2-1,NA,NA,TRBV5-5
TGTGCCAGCCGATTTGGGCCCACTGAAGCTTTCTTT,CASRFGPTEAFF,TRBJ1-1,many,NA,TRBV27
TGTGCCAGCAGCTCACAAGGGACAGCCACTGAAGCTTTCTTT,CASSSQGTATEAFF,TRBJ1-1,NA,TRBD1,TRBV7-3
TGCGCCAGCAGCTTGGATGGGACTAGCTTCTACGAGCAGTACTTC,CASSLDGTSFYEQYF,TRBJ2-7,NA,TRBD2,TRBV5-1
TGTGCCAGCAGCCAAGCAGGGATGAGGATGAACACTGAAGCTTTCTTT,CASSQAGMRMNTEAFF,TRBJ1-1,NA,NA,TRBV3-1
TGTGCCAGCAGTGGGCAGCTTTACGAGACCCAGTACTTC,CASSGQLYETQYF,TRBJ2-5,many,NA,TRBV6-1
TGTGCCAGCAGCTTAGCAGGGACAGGGGACGGGTCCCAGTACTTC,CASSLAGTGDGSQYF,TRBJ2-5,NA,TRBD1,TRBV7-9
TGCGCCAGCAGCCCCCAGCTGGGGGCGAACGGGGAGCTGTTTTTT,CASSPQLGANGELFF,TRBJ2-2,few,NA,TRBV5-1
TGTGCCAGTAGCATCGCGGGCTCTGGGGCCAACGTCCTGACTTTC,CASSIAGSGANVLTF,TRBJ2-6,few,NA,TRBV19
TGCAGTGCTGCCGGGACAGCCTACGAGCAGTACTTC,CSAAGTAYEQYF,TRBJ2-7,few,TRBD1,TRBV20-1
TGTGCCAGCAGTTACAGCGGGACAGCTAGGGCCTACGAGCAGTACTTC,CASSYSGTARAYEQYF,TRBJ2-7,few,NA,TRBV6-5
TGTGCCAGCAGTGGGACTAGCGACACCTACGAGCAGTACTTC,CASSGTSDTYEQYF,TRBJ2-7,NA,TRBD2,TRBV7-9
TGTGCCACCAGCAGCATTAGTGGAGGGGCGAGGCAGCCCCAGCATTTT,CATSSISGGARQPQHF,TRBJ1-5,NA,NA,TRBV15
TGTGCCAGCAGCTTATCAGAAAACGAGCAGTACTTC,CASSLSENEQYF,TRBJ2-7,NA,NA,TRBV7-9
TGCGCCACTAAACAGACCAGCGGCAATGAAAAACTGTTTTTT,CATKQTSGNEKLFF,TRBJ1-4,few,NA,TRBV5-1
TGCAGTGCTAGAACGGACACTTTTAATTCACCCCTCCACTTT,CSARTDTFNSPLHF,TRBJ1-6,many,NA,TRBV20-1
TGTGCCAGCAGTTCCAGGGGGCGCGGAAGCTCCTATAATTCACCCCTCCACTTT,CASSSRGRGSSYNSPLHF,TRBJ1-6,many,TRBD1,TRBV28
TGTGCCAGCAGTTTGAAACCAGGGGCGCTGAACACTGAAGCTTTCTTT,CASSLKPGALNTEAFF,TRBJ1-1,NA,NA,TRBV6-1
TGCGCCAGCAGTGAGGGGACAGGGAGATCCGGGGAGCTGTTTTTT,CASSEGTGRSGELFF,TRBJ2-2,NA,TRBD1,TRBV10-1